This TCR beta chain is drawn from a study of human T cells and chemical hapten exposure. Study observations and caveats: The study found that DPC sensitization did not change TCRs above 1 in 1000 frequency.

TCRdb ran MiXCR on the RACE reads and lists one entry per CDR3 protein. The sample holds 85,000 to 95,000 distinct CDR3 sequences, roughly 8.5% seen once. Germline V gene lookup returns CDR1 ENHRY and CDR2 SYGVKD. CDR3 length equals 13 residues. Trimming shortened V by 10 bases and J by 1 base, and 12 bases separated the two germline ends. This sample's time point: healthy volunteer bleed at 2 weeks. Total RNA was isolated from whole blood that had not been fractionated. In this sample, this clonotype turned up many times. Its antigen is currently unknown. Sequencing was performed on whole blood. The chain is built from TRBV10-3 and TRBJ2-3; tentatively, D is TRBD2 (6 bases). The source is a female donor in good health. Some clones in this sample may be carry-over from other donors' samples. This CDR3 is CATATGGTDTQYF. Written as DNA, the CDR3 is TGTGCCACAGCTACGGGAGGCACAGATACGCAGTATTTT.